This passage covers 30 T cell receptor beta chains from one sample sequenced in a study of cytotoxic CD8 clonotypes in ibrutinib-treated CLL. Sequencing was performed with immunoSEQ multiplex PCR; in TCRdb, only in-frame clones are kept and a portion is missing. The sample has hundreds of thousands of clones, roughly 70% seen once; the top ten hold 15% to 17%. Sample: PBMCs, taken after 24 months of ibrutinib treatment. The receptors derive from a human donor with chronic lymphocytic leukemia.

The chain recombines TRBV25-1 with TRBJ1-3, with D possibly being TRBD1 (5 bases). The V and J ends lost 2 bases and 1 base respectively, with 9 bases between them. This CDR3 spans 15 amino acids. In germline, CDR1 is MGHDK, CDR2 SYGVNS. The CDR3: CASSEAWGSGNTIYF. Here the CDR3 DNA reads TGTGCCAGCAGTGAAGCTTGGGGGTCTGGAAACACCATATATTTT.

This chain links TRBV6-5 with TRBJ2-3; no definite D call. Trimming took 4 bases from V and 2 from J, leaving 10 bases between them. Germline assignment: CDR1 MNHEY and CDR2 SVGAGI. CDR3 length: 14 amino acids. CDR3 residues: CASSWSRFTDTQYF. CDR3 bases: TGTGCCAGCAGTTGGAGCAGGTTCACAGATACGCAGTATTTT.

The CDR3 bases are TGTGCCACCAGCAGAGAAGGCTATTTAACTGAAGCTTTCTTT. This gives the protein CATSREGYLTEAFF. The chain is built from TRBV15 and TRBJ1-1; D is undetermined. V dropped 0 bases and J dropped 5 bases, with 10 bases sitting between them. The CDR3 is 14 amino acids. Per the germline V gene, CDR1 is LNHNV and CDR2 is YYDKDF (reference sequence).

V usage is TRBV18 and J usage is TRBJ2-5, with D unresolved. The germline V gene encodes CDR1 KGHSH and CDR2 LQKENI. V was trimmed by 6 bases and J by 2 bases, leaving 13 bases between them. The CDR3 has 14 amino acids. CDR3 bases: TGTGCCAGCTCCCCCCGAGGAGCGCAAGAGACCCAGTACTTC. Its protein is CASSPRGAQETQYF.

V and J are TRBV16 and TRBJ2-7; D gene unclear. Germline loops: CDR1 KGHSY, CDR2 FQNENV. Trimming removed 0 bases at V and 1 base at J, with 4 bases between. The CDR3 sequence is 13 residues long. The CDR3 bases are TGTGCCAGCAGCCAATCAGGATCCTACGAGCAGTACTTC. It translates to CASSQSGSYEQYF.

The V call is TRBV7-9, the J call TRBJ1-4; TRBD1 might be the D (5 bases). Trimming removed 5 bases from V and 0 bases from J, with 13 bases in between. Germline V gene sequence: CDR1 SEHNR, CDR2 FQNEAQ (reference sequence). The length of the CDR3 is 16 residues. The CDR3 nucleotides are TGTGCCAGCAGCCCCCCCGGGGCAGCAACTAATGAAAAACTGTTTTTT. It translates to CASSPPGAATNEKLFF.

This clone was recorded at least ten times. The same CDR3 can be traced to other DNA sequences in this sample. The V and J genes are TRBV6-5 and TRBJ1-5; D perhaps matches TRBD1 (6 bases). Germline V gene data show CDR1 as MNHEY and CDR2 as SVGAGI. V was pared by 0 bases and J by 7 bases, with 13 bases between. The CDR3 extends over 15 amino acids. The CDR3 nucleotides are TGTGCCAGCAGTTACTCGAGCACAGGGCCCCAGCCCCAGCATTTT. Its translation is CASSYSSTGPQPQHF.

The CDR3 here is CASSYLGPNTEAFF. In DNA form, the CDR3 reads TGTGCCAGCAGTTACCTCGGACCGAACACTGAAGCTTTCTTT. The rearrangement joins TRBV6-6 to TRBJ1-1, with D uncertain. Germline V gives CDR1 MNHNY, CDR2 SVGAGI (reference sequence). The ends were cut back, 2 bases at V and 1 base at J, with 8 bases in the middle. This CDR3 has 14 amino acids.

This clone was detected once. This chain uses TRBV18 with TRBJ2-3; 7 nucleotides align to TRBD2. This CDR3 spans 15 amino acids. Germline V lookup: CDR1 KGHSH, CDR2 LQKENI. V shed 0 bases and J 2 bases; nucleotides not matched to a gene: 2. This chain's CDR3 is CASSPPGGVTDTQYF. As DNA, the CDR3 is TGTGCCAGCTCACCACCGGGGGGGGTCACAGATACGCAGTATTTT.

V is TRBV2 and J is TRBJ1-5; 8 nucleotides align to TRBD1. CDR3 length: 16 amino acids. Germline V gives CDR1 SNHLY, CDR2 FYNNEI. Trimming removed 6 bases from V and 10 bases from J; junction bases left unmatched: 17. The CDR3 DNA reads TGTGCCAGCAGCATCGACAGGGGAGGTGCTGGCGACCCCCAGCATTTT. It is translated as CASSIDRGGAGDPQHF. Complete variable domain (other parts from reference TRBV2 and TRBJ1-5): EPEVTQTPSHQVTQMGQEVILRCVPISNHLYFYWYRQILGQKVEFLVSFYNNEISEKSEIFDDQFSVERPDGSNFTLKIRSTKLEDSAMYFCASSIDRGGAGDPQHFGDGTRLSIL.

The chain joins TRBV10-1 to TRBJ2-7; D ambiguous. In germline, CDR1 is WNHNN, CDR2 SYGVQD (reference sequence). Between the trimmed V and J ends, which lost 0 bases and 4 bases, there was a span of 10 bases. The CDR3 consists of 14 residues. The DNA of the CDR3 is TGCGCCAGCAGTGAGTCTGGTGGCTCTTACGAGCAGTACTTC. Translating it yields CASSESGGSYEQYF.

This clone was detected once. This sequence joins TRBV5-1 and TRBJ1-4; possibly TRBD1 for D (5 bases). Germline V gene lookup returns CDR1 SGHRS and CDR2 YFSETQ. V dropped 0 bases and J dropped 5 bases, with 14 bases sitting between them. The CDR3 runs to 16 residues. The CDR3 spells CASSLDPGNLNEKLFF. CDR3 nucleotide sequence: TGCGCCAGCAGCTTGGATCCAGGGAACCTAAATGAAAAACTGTTTTTT.

The V call is TRBV7-9, the J call TRBJ2-4; 9 bases are a match to TRBD2. The CDR3 spans 16 residues. After removal of 3 bases from V and 2 bases from J, the junction contained 5 bases not matched to a gene. Germline assignment: CDR1 SEHNR and CDR2 FQNEAQ (reference sequence). CDR3 in amino acids: CASSFSGSRSKNIQYF. CDR3 nucleotide sequence: TGTGCCAGCAGCTTTAGCGGGAGCAGGTCCAAAAACATTCAGTACTTC.

This clone ranks as medium-sized. The CDR3: CASSLYTGPLGKLFF. Written as DNA, the CDR3 is TGTGCCAGCAGCTTATATACAGGGCCTTTGGGAAAACTGTTTTTT. The chain combines TRBV7-9 with TRBJ1-4, with TRBD1 as a possible D gene (6 bases). This CDR3 region has 15 residues. Trimming shortened V by 2 bases and J by 10 bases, and 17 bases separated the two germline ends. CDR1 is SEHNR and CDR2 is FQNEAQ in the germline V gene (reference sequence).

J is TRBJ2-5 and V is TRBV7-8, with TRBD2 identical over 8 bases. The DNA end favors TRBJ2-7, so the J call may be wrong. Germline assignment: CDR1 SGHVS and CDR2 FQNEAQ. The CDR3 is made up of 15 amino acids. CDR3 loop: CASSLREGETYEQYF. CDR3 DNA sequence: TGTGCCAGCAGCCTCCGGGAGGGAGAGACCTACGAGCAGTACTTC.

The CDR3 loop reads CASRGSDVGRDLEAFF. CDR3 nucleotides: TGTGCCAGCAGAGGTTCGGACGTCGGCAGGGACCTTGAAGCTTTCTTT. The chain employs TRBV28 and TRBJ1-1; a weak D match, TRBD1 (5 bases). This CDR3 contains 16 residues. V was shortened by 6 bases and J by 7 bases, with 24 bases between the two germline ends. CDR1 and CDR2 from the germline V gene are MDHEN and SYDVKM.

Only a few counts were recorded for this clone. This chain connects TRBV6-1 to TRBJ1-4; 9 positions match TRBD1. The V and J ends lost 8 bases and 3 bases, in that order; junction bases with no gene match: 4. This CDR3 has 14 residues. Germline CDR1 reads MNHNS; CDR2 reads SASEGT. For the CDR3, the DNA is TGTGCCAGCGGGACAGGGCTTGCTAATGAAAAACTGTTTTTT. Translated, it gives CASGTGLANEKLFF.

This clone has just one count. The V and J genes are TRBV5-1 and TRBJ1-5; 12 positions agree with TRBD1. V lost 10 bases, J lost 0 bases, and 11 bases stayed unmatched. Germline V lookup: CDR1 SGHRS, CDR2 YFSETQ. CDR3 length: 17 residues. CDR3 nucleotide sequence: TGCGCCTGTGATTGGGACAGGGGGCCTTATAGCAATCAGCCCCAGCATTTT. Translation: CACDWDRGPYSNQPQHF.

This clone was recorded once. The chain has TRBV6-5 and TRBJ1-2; D not resolved. CDR3 size: 16 residues. Germline CDR1 and CDR2: MNHEY and SVGAGI. V was pared by 0 bases and J by 0 bases, with 11 bases between. The CDR3 DNA sequence: TGTGCCAGCAGTTACTCGAGGACTCCGGCTAACTATGGCTACACCTTC. Its protein is CASSYSRTPANYGYTF.

This rearrangement joins TRBV18 to TRBJ2-7; 9 nucleotides match TRBD2. V lost 6 bases, J lost 3 bases, and 6 bases stayed unmatched. CDR1 KGHSH and CDR2 LQKENI come from the germline V gene. The CDR3 is 14 amino acids. The DNA of the CDR3 is TGTGCCAGCTCCCCGCGGGAGGGCAACTACGAGCAGTACTTC. This sequence encodes CASSPREGNYEQYF.

The genes are TRBV25-1 and TRBJ1-4; maybe TRBD1 (5 bases). Germline V gene sequence: CDR1 MGHDK, CDR2 SYGVNS. The CDR3 has 13 amino acids. V lost 7 bases and J 1 base, leaving 7 bases between the germline ends. As DNA, the CDR3 is TGTGCCAGCAATGGGGGAACTAATGAAAAACTGTTTTTT. This codes for CASNGGTNEKLFF.

The chain has TRBV7-9 and TRBJ2-7, with a weak D call TRBD2 (7 bases). Germline V gives CDR1 SEHNR, CDR2 FQNEAQ (reference sequence). This CDR3 is built from 13 residues. The V end lost 2 bases, the J end lost 4 bases, and 9 bases lay between the germline ends. CDR3 in DNA: TGTGCCAGCAGCTTAAGGGGGGGTTACGAGCAGTACTTC. This codes for CASSLRGGYEQYF.

The chain has TRBV9 and TRBJ2-1; D is unresolved. CDR1 and CDR2 from the germline V gene are SGDLS and YYNGEE. This CDR3 region has 12 residues. V lost 4 bases to trimming and J lost 9 bases, with 11 bases between them. DNA for the CDR3: TGTGCCAGCAGCTCAAACGTAGGTGAGCAGTTCTTC. Encoded protein: CASSSNVGEQFF.

The chain couples TRBV25-1 to TRBJ2-2; maybe TRBD2 (5 bases). V lost 8 bases, J lost 0 bases, and 16 bases lay in between. Per the germline V gene, CDR1 is MGHDK and CDR2 is SYGVNS. The CDR3 runs 16 residues. CDR3 DNA: TGTGCCAGCTCCCATTTGGGAGCACCGAACACCGGGGAGCTGTTTTTT. Its translation is CASSHLGAPNTGELFF.

CDR3 region: CSVEGLAGAEQYF. For the CDR3, the DNA is TGCAGCGTTGAAGGTCTAGCGGGGGCGGAGCAGTACTTC. The rearrangement uses TRBV29-1 and TRBJ2-7, with TRBD2 matching 10 bases. This CDR3 is 13 amino acids long. Germline-derived CDR1 and CDR2 are SQVTM and ANQGSEA. Trimming cost V 1 base and J 7 bases; bases outside gene matches: 4.

This clone was detected once. The J gene is TRBJ2-1, the V gene TRBV29-1, with TRBD2 identical over 7 bases. The junction had 11 bases not matched to a gene; V was cut back by 7 bases and J by 5 bases. This CDR3 region has 14 residues. Per the germline V gene, CDR1 is SQVTM and CDR2 is ANQGSEA. The CDR3 loop is CSALPGLHNNEQFF. CDR3 sequence (DNA): TGCAGCGCTCTTCCGGGACTACACAACAATGAGCAGTTCTTC.

The chain is built from TRBV15 and TRBJ1-2; D uncertain. Germline CDR1 and CDR2: LNHNV and YYDKDF (reference sequence). This CDR3 has 14 residues. V lost 0 bases to trimming and J lost 4 bases, with 9 bases between them. CDR3 in amino acids: CATSREVTLYGYTF. The CDR3 nucleotides read TGTGCCACCAGCAGAGAAGTGACTCTCTATGGCTACACCTTC.

The J gene is TRBJ1-5, the V gene TRBV28; D is unresolved. Looked up from germline, CDR1 is MDHEN and CDR2 is SYDVKM. This CDR3 comprises 12 residues. Trimming removed 3 bases from V and 6 bases from J, with 6 bases in between. In nucleotides, the CDR3 is TGTGCCAGCAGTTTGCTAGGTCAGCCCCAGCATTTT. As protein: CASSLLGQPQHF.

This clone was counted a single time. V is TRBV10-1 and J is TRBJ2-1; 7 bases line up with TRBD2. V lost 4 bases and J lost 9; bases outside the gene matches: 6. Germline V gene lookup returns CDR1 WNHNN and CDR2 SYGVQD (reference sequence). The CDR3 spans 13 residues. The CDR3 here is CASSGAGVREQFF. DNA for the CDR3: TGCGCCAGCAGTGGGGCGGGAGTGCGTGAGCAGTTCTTC.

The chain joins TRBV28 to TRBJ2-1, with D perhaps being TRBD1 or TRBD2 (6 bases each). The CDR3 contains 12 residues. CDR1 is MDHEN and CDR2 is SYDVKM in the germline V gene. In nucleotides, the CDR3 is TGTACGACAGGAGGAGGGGGCAATGAGCAGTTCTTC. Protein: CTTGGGGNEQFF.